Each of the 20 T cell receptor beta chains below was sequenced from the same sample in a study of Graves' ophthalmopathy and Graves' hyperthyroidism. RNA transcripts were the template, and TCR beta CDR3 regions were amplified from them. Scientists carried out first-round RT-PCR using HTBI primers and then a second-round multiplex PCR. From the multiplex PCR reads, TCRdb called clonotypes with MiXCR, one entry per CDR3 protein. The table records over a million distinct CDR3 sequences, roughly two fifths of them present only once. Sequencing input: peripheral blood or thyroid tissue (not recorded which). The receptors derive from an adult man with Graves' hyperthyroidism.

This clonotype showed up many times. The chain combines TRBV13 with TRBJ1-1; 8 bases fit TRBD1. Unmatched junction bases numbered 8, after V lost 5 bases and J lost 6 bases. The CDR3 covers 14 residues. The germline V gene encodes CDR1 PRHDT and CDR2 FYEKMQ (reference sequence). CDR3: CASSLSTGAAEAFF. The CDR3 nucleotides read TGTGCCAGCAGCCTATCGACAGGGGCCGCTGAAGCTTTCTTT.

This clonotype was counted a few times. A read error is possible here, since a much larger clone lies one base away. The genes are TRBV24-1 and TRBJ2-7, with unresolved D. The germline CDR1 and CDR2 sequences are KGHDR and SFDVKD. The CDR3 extends over 15 amino acids. CDR3 loop: CVTSDPTKGTYEQYF. Here the CDR3 DNA reads TGTGTCACCAGTGATCCGACCAAGGGAACCTACGAGCAGTACTTC.

In its sample, this clonotype was seen a few times. This chain connects TRBV20-1 to TRBJ2-7, with D possibly matching TRBD2 (6 bases). There are 14 residues in the CDR3. V lost 6 bases and J lost 0, with 15 bases in between. Germline V gene sequence: CDR1 DFQATT, CDR2 SNEGSKA (reference sequence). The CDR3 is CSARGQGGSYEQYF. CDR3 DNA sequence: TGCAGTGCCCGAGGTCAGGGAGGCTCCTACGAGCAGTACTTC.

The chain combines TRBV20-1 with TRBJ2-2; D tentatively reads TRBD1 or TRBD2 (5 bases each). Germline values: CDR1 DFQATT, CDR2 SNEGSKA (reference sequence). This CDR3 comprises 16 residues. The V gene lost 5 bases and the J gene lost 2 bases, with 18 bases spanning the gap. As DNA, the CDR3 is TGCAGTGCTGAGAGTCAGGGAAGGACTAACACCGGGGAGCTGTTTTTT. Protein product: CSAESQGRTNTGELFF.

This clonotype occurred many times. The genes are TRBV12-3 or TRBV12-4 and TRBJ1-2; 8 positions agree with TRBD1. The length of the CDR3 is 16 residues. J gave up 4 bases and V 4 bases, and 11 bases lay outside the gene matches. The CDR3 coding sequence is TGTGCCAGCAGTTCGCCTGGACAGGGTTCAGGCTATGGCTACACCTTC. Translated, it gives CASSSPGQGSGYGYTF.

On this clonotype: A junction boundary mismatches the germline segment, possibly from a read error. The rearrangement joins TRBV19 to TRBJ1-3, with no clear D. The CDR3 runs 13 residues. Germline-derived CDR1 and CDR2 are LNHDA and SQIVND (reference sequence). The DNA for the CDR3 is TGTGCCGGTAGTACCGGGTCTGGAAACACCATATATTTT. This gives the protein CAGSTGSGNTIYF.

This clonotype was observed a handful of times. The chain links TRBV6-5 to TRBJ2-7, with TRBD1 as a possible D gene (6 bases). Trimming removed 1 base at V and 4 bases at J, with 11 bases between. Germline CDR1 reads MNHEY; CDR2 reads SVGAGI. The CDR3 runs to 14 residues. CDR3 protein: CASSYLRGMYEQYF. The CDR3 region has the DNA TGTGCCAGCAGTTACTTGAGGGGGATGTACGAGCAGTACTTC.

The chain has TRBV5-1 and TRBJ2-5; maybe TRBD1 (6 bases). The CDR3 length is 16 residues. Germline CDR1 SGHRS, CDR2 YFSETQ. Trimming pared 0 bases from V and 2 bases from J, leaving 14 bases between. CDR3 coding DNA: TGCGCCAGCAGCTTGGGGATACAGGGTACGCAAGAGACCCAGTACTTC. Its translation is CASSLGIQGTQETQYF. Filled out from reference TRBV5-1 and TRBJ2-5, the complete variable domain reads KAGVTQTPRYLIKTRGQQVTLSCSPISGHRSVSWYQQTPGQGLQFLFEYFSETQRNKGNFPGRFSGRQFSNSRSEMNVSTLELGDSALYLCASSLGIQGTQETQYFGPGTRLLVL.

Notes on this clonotype: In this CDR3 the conserved last residue, phenylalanine or tryptophan, is missing, so a read error is likely. It is unclear where the CDR3 begins or ends on the DNA, so no DNA is shown, and the CDR3 is as TCRdb lists it. This rearrangement joins TRBV12-3 or TRBV12-4 to TRBJ1-1; no DNA check was done on the table's D call, TRBD1. The CDR3 spans 11 residues, counting both ends. The chain's CDR3 is CASRLGQEHFL.

This clonotype was seen more than once but under ten times. J is TRBJ2-2 and V is TRBV7-2; the match to TRBD2 covers 13 bases. The trim removed 7 bases at V and 0 bases at J, leaving 11 bases unmatched. In germline, CDR1 is SGHTA, CDR2 FQGNSA. This CDR3 is built from 19 residues. The CDR3: CASTATSGRPIANTGELFF. CDR3 sequence (DNA): TGTGCCAGCACCGCGACTAGCGGGAGGCCCATCGCGAACACCGGGGAGCTGTTTTTT.

The chain uses TRBV4-3 and TRBJ1-2; possibly TRBD1 for D (6 bases). The CDR3 has 14 amino acids. Looked up from germline, CDR1 is LGHNA and CDR2 is YSLEER. Trimming removed 0 bases at V and 6 bases at J, with 11 bases between. The CDR3 spells CASSQEHTGNGYTF. CDR3 nucleotide sequence: TGCGCCAGCAGCCAAGAACACACAGGGAATGGCTACACCTTC.

In its sample, this clonotype was seen many times. The gene calls are TRBV15 and TRBJ1-2; weak D call: TRBD1 (5 bases). Germline CDR1 reads LNHNV; CDR2 reads YYDKDF (reference sequence). V was trimmed by 0 bases and J by 4 bases, leaving 12 bases between them. CDR3 size: 15 residues. The CDR3 sequence is CATSRDRQGPYGYTF. CDR3 DNA sequence: TGTGCCACCAGCAGAGATCGGCAGGGCCCCTATGGCTACACCTTC.

This clonotype was counted at least ten times. J is TRBJ2-7 and V is TRBV5-1; 9 nucleotides match TRBD1. The germline gives CDR1 SGHRS, CDR2 YFSETQ. Losses at the gene ends were 4 bases for V and 4 bases for J; bases not matched to a gene: 24. The CDR3 length is 20 residues. The CDR3 region has the DNA TGCGCCAGCAGCGACCCCCGGGACAGGGACTTCCGCGGCTTCCCTTACGAGCAGTACTTC. Protein sequence: CASSDPRDRDFRGFPYEQYF.

The chain joins TRBV25-1 to TRBJ1-1; D is possibly TRBD1 (5 bases). Trimming removed 8 bases at V and 2 bases at J, with 24 bases between. Looked up from germline, CDR1 is MGHDK and CDR2 is SYGVNS. The CDR3 totals 17 residues. This CDR3 is CASSRQLEGRENTEAFF. DNA for the CDR3: TGTGCCAGCTCACGACAATTGGAGGGACGGGAAAACACTGAAGCTTTCTTT.

Many counts were recorded for this clonotype. The V call is TRBV19, the J call TRBJ2-7; 7 bases line up with TRBD1. The CDR3 length is 14 residues. Per germline, CDR1 LNHDA and CDR2 SQIVND (reference sequence). Losses at the gene ends were 3 bases for V and 0 bases for J; bases not matched to a gene: 2. CDR3 protein: CASSIRGSSYEQYF. For the CDR3, the DNA is TGTGCCAGTAGTATCAGGGGGAGCTCCTACGAGCAGTACTTC.

The chain joins TRBV3-1 to TRBJ1-4; D gene unclear. This CDR3 comprises 13 residues. The ends were cut back, 1 base at V and 7 bases at J, with 7 bases in the middle. Germline loops: CDR1 LGHDT, CDR2 YNNKEL (reference sequence). CDR3 in amino acids: CASSQGWGEKLFF. The CDR3 DNA reads as TGTGCCAGCAGCCAAGGGTGGGGTGAAAAACTGTTTTTT.

CDR3 residues: CAWSPISGRLNTEAFF. CDR3 DNA: TGTGCCTGGAGTCCTATTTCAGGACGGCTGAACACTGAAGCTTTCTTT. The rearrangement uses TRBV30 and TRBJ1-1, with D hard to call. This CDR3 is built from 16 residues. Trimming stripped 2 bases from V and 0 bases from J, with 16 bases between. Germline loops: CDR1 GTSNPN, CDR2 SVGIG (reference sequence).

Remarks on this clonotype: A much larger clonotype is one base distant, so this may be a read error. V and J are TRBV29-1 and TRBJ1-5; no clear D gene. Germline CDR1 and CDR2: SQVTM and ANQGSEA. The CDR3 runs 16 residues. CDR3 in amino acids: CSAGLLGRIRVQPQHF. The CDR3 nucleotides are TGCAGTGCTGGTCTCCTGGGTCGTATTCGAGTCCAGCCCCAGCATTTT. Using reference TRBV29-1 and TRBJ1-5 for the parts outside the CDR3, the full variable domain is SAVISQKPSRDICQRGTSLTIQCQVDSQVTMMFWYRQQPGQSLTLIATANQGSEATYESGFVIDKFPISRPNLTFSTLTVSNMSPEDSSIYLCSAGLLGRIRVQPQHFGDGTRLSIL.

This clonotype was recorded at least ten times. The V call is TRBV12-3 or TRBV12-4, the J call TRBJ1-2; D unclear. The length of the CDR3 is 14 residues. V lost 0 bases and J lost 8, with 13 bases in between. Here the CDR3 DNA reads TGTGCCAGCAGTTTAGCCATCATCCCTAGCGGCTACACCTTC. It is translated as CASSLAIIPSGYTF.

In its sample, this clonotype was seen a few times. V usage is TRBV7-9 and J usage is TRBJ1-2; D perhaps matches TRBD1 (6 bases). CDR3 length equals 13 residues. Germline V gene sequence: CDR1 SEHNR, CDR2 FQNEAQ (reference sequence). Trimming removed 1 base at V and 6 bases at J, with 9 bases between. CDR3 coding DNA: TGTGCCAGCAGCTTAGGCAGGGGACATGGCTACACCTTC. This sequence encodes CASSLGRGHGYTF.